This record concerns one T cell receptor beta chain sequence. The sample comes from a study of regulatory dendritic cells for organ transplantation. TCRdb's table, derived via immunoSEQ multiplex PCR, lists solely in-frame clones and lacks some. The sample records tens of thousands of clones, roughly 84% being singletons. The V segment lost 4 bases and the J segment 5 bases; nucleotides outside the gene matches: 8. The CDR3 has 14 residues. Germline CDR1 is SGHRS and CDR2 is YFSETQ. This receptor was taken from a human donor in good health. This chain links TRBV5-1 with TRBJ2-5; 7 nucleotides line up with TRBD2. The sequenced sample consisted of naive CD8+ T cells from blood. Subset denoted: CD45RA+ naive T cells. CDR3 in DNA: TGCGCCAGCAGCGTTGGGGGGGGTCTTGAGACCCAGTACTTC. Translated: CASSVGGGLETQYF.